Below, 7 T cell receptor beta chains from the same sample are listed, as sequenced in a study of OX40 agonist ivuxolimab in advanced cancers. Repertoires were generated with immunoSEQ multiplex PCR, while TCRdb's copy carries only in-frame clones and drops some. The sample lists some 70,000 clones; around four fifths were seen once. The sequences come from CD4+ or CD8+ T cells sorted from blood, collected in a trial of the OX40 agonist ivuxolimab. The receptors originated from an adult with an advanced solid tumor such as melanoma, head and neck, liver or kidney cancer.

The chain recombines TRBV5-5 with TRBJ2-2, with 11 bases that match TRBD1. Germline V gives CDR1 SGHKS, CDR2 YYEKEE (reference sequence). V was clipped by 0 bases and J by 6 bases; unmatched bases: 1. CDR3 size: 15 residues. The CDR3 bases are TGTGCCAGCAGCTTGGTGGGACAGGGGGCCGGGGAGCTGTTTTTT. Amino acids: CASSLVGQGAGELFF.

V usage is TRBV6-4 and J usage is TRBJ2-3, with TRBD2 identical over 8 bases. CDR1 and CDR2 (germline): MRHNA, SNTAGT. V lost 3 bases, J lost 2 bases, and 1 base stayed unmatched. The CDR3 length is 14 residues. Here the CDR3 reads CASSEAGATDTQYF. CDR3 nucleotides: TGTGCCAGCAGTGAAGCGGGAGCCACAGATACGCAGTATTTT.

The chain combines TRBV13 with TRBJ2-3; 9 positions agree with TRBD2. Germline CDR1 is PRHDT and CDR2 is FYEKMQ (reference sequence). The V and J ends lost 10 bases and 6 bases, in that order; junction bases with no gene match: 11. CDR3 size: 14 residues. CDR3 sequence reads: CATLAGGRFDTQYF. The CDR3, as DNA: TGTGCCACCCTGGCGGGAGGGCGCTTCGATACGCAGTATTTT.

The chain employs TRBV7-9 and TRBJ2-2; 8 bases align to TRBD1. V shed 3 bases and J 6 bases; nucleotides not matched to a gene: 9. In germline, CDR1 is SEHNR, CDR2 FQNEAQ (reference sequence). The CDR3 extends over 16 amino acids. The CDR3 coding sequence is TGTGCCAGCAGCTTCGACAGGGGCACTTCCGCCGGGGAGCTGTTTTTT. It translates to CASSFDRGTSAGELFF.

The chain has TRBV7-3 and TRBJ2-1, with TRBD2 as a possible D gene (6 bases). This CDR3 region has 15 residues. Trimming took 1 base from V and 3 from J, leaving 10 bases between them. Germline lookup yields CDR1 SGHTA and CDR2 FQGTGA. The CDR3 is CASSLNSGGYNEQFF. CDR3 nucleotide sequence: TGTGCCAGCAGCTTAAATAGCGGTGGCTACAATGAGCAGTTCTTC.

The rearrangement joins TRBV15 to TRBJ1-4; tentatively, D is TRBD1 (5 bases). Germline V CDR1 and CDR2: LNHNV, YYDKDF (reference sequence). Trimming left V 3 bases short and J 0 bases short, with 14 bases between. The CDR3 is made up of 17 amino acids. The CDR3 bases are TGTGCCACCAGCAGGCCGGGGCAGACGGCAACTAATGAAAAACTGTTTTTT. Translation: CATSRPGQTATNEKLFF.

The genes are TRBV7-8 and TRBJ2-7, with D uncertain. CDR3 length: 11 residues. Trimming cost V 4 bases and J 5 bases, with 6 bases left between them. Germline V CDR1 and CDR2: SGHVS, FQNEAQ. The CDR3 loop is CASSSRNEQYF. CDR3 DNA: TGTGCCAGCAGCTCCAGGAACGAGCAGTACTTC.